The clone carrying this T cell receptor beta chain has at least ten counts. Trimming at V came to 8 bases and at J to 3 bases, leaving 7 bases not matched to a gene. Looked up from germline, CDR1 is SNHLY and CDR2 is FYNNEI. The CDR3 is 14 residues long. Per the study methods: Between-group CDR3 differences, defined by clinicopathological status, yielded a distant-metastasis classifier for papillary thyroid cancer. TCRdb called clones again from the PCR reads with MiXCR. The V and J calls reflect TCRdb's pipeline rather than the authors' work. Of approximately 39,000 clones listed, less than 25% were seen once; the top ten hold roughly 16%. The entire patient cohort was treatment-naive prior to thyroid surgery. The data were taken from a study of metastatic and nonmetastatic thyroid tumors. Study overall: Repertoires from blood and tumor or nodule tissue of malignant and benign thyroid patients were compared.

The receptor was derived from a female donor with papillary thyroid cancer or a benign thyroid nodule (not recorded which). Some clones in this sample may be carry-over from other donors' samples. This chain links TRBV2 with TRBJ2-1; the match to TRBD2 covers 7 bases. What was sequenced was blood. The chain's CDR3 is CASGRAGFYNEQFF. CDR3 in DNA: TGTGCCAGCGGGAGGGCCGGTTTCTACAATGAGCAGTTCTTC.